The clone carrying this T cell receptor beta chain came up a few times. Its antigen is currently unknown. These data belong to a study of beta chain features in type 1 diabetes. Study-wide context: Age, gender and cell yields were alike across patients and healthy donors. Study-wide results and caveats: More deletions and fewer insertions at VDJ junctions were seen in type 1 diabetes patients. An over-representation of cells with high TCR expression could result from cDNA sequencing. Comparison showed that naive, central memory and Treg TCRB repertoires appeared more similar among patients than among healthy donors.

The CDR3 is 12 amino acids. Germline CDR1 is SEHNR and CDR2 is FQNEAQ (reference sequence). The V and J ends lost 5 bases and 0 bases respectively, with 5 bases between them. Expressed TCRB transcripts were sequenced because the entire RNA isolate underwent reverse transcription. The table came from immunoSEQ multiplex PCR; TCRdb's copy has only in-frame clones and leaves some out. The data contain almost 250,000 clones, 13% to 15% of them singletons. This sequence joins TRBV7-9 and TRBJ2-7, with D hard to call. This clonotype was sampled from a woman aged 40 to 50 in good health. The specimen was naive CD4+ T cells from blood. CDR3 bases: TGTGCCAGCAGCCCCTACTCCTACGAGCAGTACTTC. Protein sequence: CASSPYSYEQYF.